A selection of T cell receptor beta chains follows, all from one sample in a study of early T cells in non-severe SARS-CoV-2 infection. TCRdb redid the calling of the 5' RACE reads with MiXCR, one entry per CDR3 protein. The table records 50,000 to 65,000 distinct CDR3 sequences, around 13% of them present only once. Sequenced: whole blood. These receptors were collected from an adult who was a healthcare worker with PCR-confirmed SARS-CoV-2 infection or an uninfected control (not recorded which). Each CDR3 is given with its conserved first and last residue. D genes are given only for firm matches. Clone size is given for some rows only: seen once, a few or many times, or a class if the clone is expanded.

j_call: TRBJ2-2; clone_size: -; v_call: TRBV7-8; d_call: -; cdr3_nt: TGTGCCAGCAAATACAACGCGAACACCGGGGAGCTGTTTTTT; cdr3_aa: CASKYNANTGELFF
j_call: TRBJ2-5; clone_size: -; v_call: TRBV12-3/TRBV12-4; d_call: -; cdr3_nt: TGTGCCAGCAGTGATTACGTACAAGAGACCCAGTACTTC; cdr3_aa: CASSDYVQETQYF
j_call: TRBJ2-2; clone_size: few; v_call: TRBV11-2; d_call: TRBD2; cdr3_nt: TGTGCCAGCAGCTTAGGGCTAGCGGGGGAAAACACCGGGGAGCTGTTTTTT; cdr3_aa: CASSLGLAGENTGELFF
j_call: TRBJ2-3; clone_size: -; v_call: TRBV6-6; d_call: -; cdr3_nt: TGTGCCAGCAGTTACTCGAGGTCGAGAGGGACAGATACGCAGTATTTT; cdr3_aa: CASSYSRSRGTDTQYF
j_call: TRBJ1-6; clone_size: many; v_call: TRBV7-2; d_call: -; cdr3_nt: TGTGCCAGCAGCTACACTCCCGGGTATAATTCACCCCTCCACTTT; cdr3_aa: CASSYTPGYNSPLHF
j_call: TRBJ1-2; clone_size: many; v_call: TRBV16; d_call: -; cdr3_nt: TGTGCCAGCAGCCTACGGCTGCCTGGCTACACCTTC; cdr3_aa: CASSLRLPGYTF
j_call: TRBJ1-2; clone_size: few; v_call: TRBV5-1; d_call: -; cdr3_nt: TGCGCCAGCAGCTTTACCCCGACAGGAAACTATGGCTACACCTTC; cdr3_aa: CASSFTPTGNYGYTF
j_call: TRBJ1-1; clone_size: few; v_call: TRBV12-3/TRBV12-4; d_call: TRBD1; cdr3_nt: TGTGCCAGCAGTTTAGCGCAGGGGGCCCCGGGCACTGAAGCTTTCTTT; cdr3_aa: CASSLAQGAPGTEAFF
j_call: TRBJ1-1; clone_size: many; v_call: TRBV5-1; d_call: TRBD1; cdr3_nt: TGCGCCAGCAGCAGTGGACAGGGGGTTGAAGCTTTCTTT; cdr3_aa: CASSSGQGVEAFF
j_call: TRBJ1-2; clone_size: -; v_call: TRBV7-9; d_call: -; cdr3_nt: TGTGCCAGCAGCTTAAGTGGCAGGGTCTTTGATGGCTACACCTTC; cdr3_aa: CASSLSGRVFDGYTF
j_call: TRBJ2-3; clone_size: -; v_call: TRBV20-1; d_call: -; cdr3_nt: TGCAGTGCGAGGGAAACTGGACCCACAGATACGCAGTATTTT; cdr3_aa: CSARETGPTDTQYF
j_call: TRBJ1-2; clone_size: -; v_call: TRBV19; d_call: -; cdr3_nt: TGTGCCAGTAGTATAGCAGGGGAGTATGGCTACACCTTC; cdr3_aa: CASSIAGEYGYTF
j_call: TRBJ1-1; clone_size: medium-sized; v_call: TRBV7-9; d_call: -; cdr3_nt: TGTGCCAGCAGTCCCGACCAGGGAGCTTTCTTT; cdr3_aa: CASSPDQGAFF
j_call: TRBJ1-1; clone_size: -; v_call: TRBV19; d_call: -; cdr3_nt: TGTGCCAGTAGTATAGGACTCGATCGGGGCACTGAAGCTTTCTTT; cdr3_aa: CASSIGLDRGTEAFF
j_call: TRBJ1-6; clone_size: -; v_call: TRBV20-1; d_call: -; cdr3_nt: TGCAGTGCCAACACGGACGAGTCTAATTCACCCCTCCACTTT; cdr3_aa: CSANTDESNSPLHF
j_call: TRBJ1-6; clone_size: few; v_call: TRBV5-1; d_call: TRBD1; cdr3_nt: TGCGCCAGCAGCTTGGCCCGACCGGGACAGGGCTCACCCCTCCACTTT; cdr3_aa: CASSLARPGQGSPLHF
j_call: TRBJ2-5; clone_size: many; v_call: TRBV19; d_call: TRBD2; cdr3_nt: TGTGCCAGTAGTACCAGACTAGCGGGGCTGGAGACCCAGTACTTC; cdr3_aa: CASSTRLAGLETQYF
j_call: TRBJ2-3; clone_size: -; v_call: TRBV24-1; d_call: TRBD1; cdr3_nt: TGTGCCACCAGTGATTTGGGGACAGGGGGCAAATATTTT; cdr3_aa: CATSDLGTGGKYF
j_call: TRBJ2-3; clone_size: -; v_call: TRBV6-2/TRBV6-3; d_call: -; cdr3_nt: TGTGCCAGCAGTTACTCTCCGTGGAGGGCAGATACGCAGTATTTT; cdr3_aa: CASSYSPWRADTQYF
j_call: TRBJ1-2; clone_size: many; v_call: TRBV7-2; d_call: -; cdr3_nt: TGTGCCAGCAGCCTTTCCCCACCGGGAAAAAACTATGGCTACACCTTC; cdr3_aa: CASSLSPPGKNYGYTF
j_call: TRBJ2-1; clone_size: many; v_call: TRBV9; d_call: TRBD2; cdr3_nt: TGTGCCAGCAGCCCCCGGGGGGATCCCTACAATGAGCAGTTCTTC; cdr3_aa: CASSPRGDPYNEQFF
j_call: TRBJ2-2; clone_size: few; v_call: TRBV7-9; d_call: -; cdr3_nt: TGTGCCAGCAGTCTACCAGGAACGGCGGGGTACACCGGGGAGCTGTTTTTT; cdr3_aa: CASSLPGTAGYTGELFF
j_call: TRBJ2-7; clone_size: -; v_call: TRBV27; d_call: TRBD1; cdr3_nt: TGTGCCAGCAGTCCGCGGACAGGGGTCGTATACGAGCAGTACTTC; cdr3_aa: CASSPRTGVVYEQYF
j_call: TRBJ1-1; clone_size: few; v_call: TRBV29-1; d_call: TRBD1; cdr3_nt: TGCAGCGTTGGGAGTGGAGACAGGGCATGGGACACTGAAGCTTTCTTT; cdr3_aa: CSVGSGDRAWDTEAFF
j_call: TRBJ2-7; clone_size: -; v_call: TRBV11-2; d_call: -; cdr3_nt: TGTGCCAGCAGCTCCCGGGGGCCCACCTACGAGCAGTACTTC; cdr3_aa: CASSSRGPTYEQYF
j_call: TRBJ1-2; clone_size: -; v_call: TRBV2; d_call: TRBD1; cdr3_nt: TGTGCCAGCAGTGGGGGACAGGGCCTAACTTTGGATGGCTACACCTTC; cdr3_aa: CASSGGQGLTLDGYTF
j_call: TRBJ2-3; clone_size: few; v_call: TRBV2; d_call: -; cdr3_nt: TGTGCCAGCAGAGCCGAGCGGGTGTCAGATACGCAGTATTTT; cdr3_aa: CASRAERVSDTQYF
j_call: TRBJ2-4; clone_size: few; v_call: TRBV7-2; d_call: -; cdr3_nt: TGTGCCAGCAGCTTAGAAGGCGGTCAAGTGGGGAACATTCAGTACTTC; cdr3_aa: CASSLEGGQVGNIQYF
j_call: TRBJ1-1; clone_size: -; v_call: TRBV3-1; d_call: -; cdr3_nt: TGTGCCAGCAGCCATGTCGGGGGACGCACTGAAGCTTTCTTT; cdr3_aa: CASSHVGGRTEAFF
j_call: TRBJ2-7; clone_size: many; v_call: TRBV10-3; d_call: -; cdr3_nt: TGTGCCATCAGAAACACCCTGGATGCTACCTACGAGCAGTACTTC; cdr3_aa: CAIRNTLDATYEQYF
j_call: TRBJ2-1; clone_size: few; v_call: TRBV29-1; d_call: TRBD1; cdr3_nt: TGCAGCGTTGAAGATGAGGGACAGGTCAATGAGCAGTTCTTC; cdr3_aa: CSVEDEGQVNEQFF
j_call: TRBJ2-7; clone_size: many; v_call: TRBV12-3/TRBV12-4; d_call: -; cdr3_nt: TGTGCCAGCAGTTTCCTGCTATACGAGCAGTACTTC; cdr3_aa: CASSFLLYEQYF
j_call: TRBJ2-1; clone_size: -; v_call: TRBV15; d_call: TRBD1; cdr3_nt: TGTGCCACCAGCAGAGATCGGGGACAGGGGGCTGAGCAGTTCTTC; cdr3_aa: CATSRDRGQGAEQFF
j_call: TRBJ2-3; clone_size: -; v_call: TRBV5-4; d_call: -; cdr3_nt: TGTGCCAGCAGCTTGGATCGGGGGAAGACAGATACGCAGTATTTT; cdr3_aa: CASSLDRGKTDTQYF
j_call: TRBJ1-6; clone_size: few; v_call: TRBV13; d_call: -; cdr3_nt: TGTGCCAGCAGCGCCGGACCTGTGGCTTATTCACCCCTCCACTTT; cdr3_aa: CASSAGPVAYSPLHF
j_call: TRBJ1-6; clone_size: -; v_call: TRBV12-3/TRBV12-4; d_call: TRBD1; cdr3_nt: TGTGCCAGCAGCCCGACAGGGACCTATAATTCACCCCTCCACTTT; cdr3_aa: CASSPTGTYNSPLHF
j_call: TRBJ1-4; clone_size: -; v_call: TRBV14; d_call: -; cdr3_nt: TGTGCCAGCAGCCTACGGGGGCCTGAAAAACTGTTTTTT; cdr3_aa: CASSLRGPEKLFF